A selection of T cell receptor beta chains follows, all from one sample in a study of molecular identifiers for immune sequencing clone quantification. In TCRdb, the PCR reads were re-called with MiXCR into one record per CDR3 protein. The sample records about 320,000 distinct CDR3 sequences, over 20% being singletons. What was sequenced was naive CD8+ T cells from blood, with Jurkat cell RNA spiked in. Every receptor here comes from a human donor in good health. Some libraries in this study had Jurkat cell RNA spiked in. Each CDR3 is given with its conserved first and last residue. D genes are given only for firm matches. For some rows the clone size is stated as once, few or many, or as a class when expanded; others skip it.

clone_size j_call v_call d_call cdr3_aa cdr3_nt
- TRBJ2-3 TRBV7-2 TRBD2 CASSSTWTSGRARADTQCF TGTGCCAGCAGCTCCACGTGGACTAGCGGGAGGGCCAGGGCAGATACGCAGTGTTTT
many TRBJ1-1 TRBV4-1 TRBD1 CASSQQQGARTEAFF TGCGCCAGCAGCCAACAACAGGGGGCGCGCACTGAAGCTTTCTTT
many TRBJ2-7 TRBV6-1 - CASSDRVTRGRISHEQYF TGTGCCAGCAGTGACAGGGTTACGAGAGGGAGGATCTCCCACGAGCAGTACTTC
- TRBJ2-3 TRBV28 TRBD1 CASSFTGTEIHTDTQYF TGTGCCAGCAGTTTCACCGGGACAGAGATTCACACAGATACGCAGTATTTT
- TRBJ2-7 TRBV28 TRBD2 CASSLSGLAGEYF TGTGCCAGCAGTTTAAGTGGGCTAGCGGGAGAGTACTTC
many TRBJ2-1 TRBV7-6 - CASSWSGVRDEQFF TGTGCCAGCAGCTGGAGTGGAGTGAGGGATGAGCAGTTCTTC
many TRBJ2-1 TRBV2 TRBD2 CARRTSGGLYNEQFF TGTGCCAGACGGACTAGCGGGGGGTTATACAATGAGCAGTTCTTC
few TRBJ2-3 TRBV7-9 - CASSFDISGRGGTDTQYF TGTGCCAGCAGCTTCGACATTTCTGGGAGGGGGGGCACAGATACGCAGTATTTT
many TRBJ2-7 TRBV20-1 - CSARGGGTESYEQYF TGCAGTGCTAGAGGGGGAGGGACAGAGAGCTACGAGCAGTACTTC
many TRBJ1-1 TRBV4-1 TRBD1 CASSQDRTGRWTEAFF TGCGCCAGCAGCCAAGATAGGACAGGGAGGTGGACTGAAGCTTTCTTT
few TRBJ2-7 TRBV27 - CASSFLGPYEQYF TGTGCCAGCAGTTTCCTCGGCCCCTACGAGCAGTACTTC
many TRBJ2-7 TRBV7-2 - CASSLDRTYEQYF TGTGCCAGCAGCCTCGACAGGACCTACGAGCAGTACTTC
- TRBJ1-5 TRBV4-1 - CASSQNRDQPQHF TGCGCCAGCAGCCAGAACAGGGATCAGCCCCAGCATTTT